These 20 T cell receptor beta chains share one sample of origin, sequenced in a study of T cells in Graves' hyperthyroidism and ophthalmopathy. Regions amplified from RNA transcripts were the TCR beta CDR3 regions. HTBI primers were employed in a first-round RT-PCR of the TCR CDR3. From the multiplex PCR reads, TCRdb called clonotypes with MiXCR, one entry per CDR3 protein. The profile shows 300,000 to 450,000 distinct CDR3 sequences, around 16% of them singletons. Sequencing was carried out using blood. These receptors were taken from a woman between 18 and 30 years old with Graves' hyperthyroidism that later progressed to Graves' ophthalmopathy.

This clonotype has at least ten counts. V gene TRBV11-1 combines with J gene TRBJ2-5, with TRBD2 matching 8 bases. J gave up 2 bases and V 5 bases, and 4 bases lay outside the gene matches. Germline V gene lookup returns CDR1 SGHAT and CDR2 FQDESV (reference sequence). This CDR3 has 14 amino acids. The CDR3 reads CASSLGLAQETQYF. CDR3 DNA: TGTGCCAGCAGCCTAGGACTAGCACAAGAGACCCAGTACTTC. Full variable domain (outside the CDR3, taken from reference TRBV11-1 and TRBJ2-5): EAEVAQSPRYKITEKSQAVAFWCDPISGHATLYWYRQILGQGPELLVQFQDESVVDDSQLPKDRFSAERLKGVDSTLKIQPAELGDSAMYLCASSLGLAQETQYFGPGTRLLVL.

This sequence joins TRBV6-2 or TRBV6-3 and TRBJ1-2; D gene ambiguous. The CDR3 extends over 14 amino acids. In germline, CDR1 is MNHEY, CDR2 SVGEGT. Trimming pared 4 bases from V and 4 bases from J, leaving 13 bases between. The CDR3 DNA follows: TGTGCCAGCAGTTCAAACGGGAAAGCCTATGGCTACACCTTC. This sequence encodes CASSSNGKAYGYTF.

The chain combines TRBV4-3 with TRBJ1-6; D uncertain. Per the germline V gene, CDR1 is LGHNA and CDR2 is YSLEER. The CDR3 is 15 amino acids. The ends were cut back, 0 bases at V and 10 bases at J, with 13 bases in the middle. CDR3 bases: TGCGCCAGCAGCCAAGATATCGGACTAAGGTCACCCCTCCACTTT. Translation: CASSQDIGLRSPLHF.

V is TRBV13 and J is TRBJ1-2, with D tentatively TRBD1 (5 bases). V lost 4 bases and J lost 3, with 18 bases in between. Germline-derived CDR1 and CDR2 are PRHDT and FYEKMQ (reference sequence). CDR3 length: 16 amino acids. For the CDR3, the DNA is TGTGCCAGCAGCTCGCGGTCAGGCAGGGCCGACTATGGCTACACCTTC. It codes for CASSSRSGRADYGYTF.

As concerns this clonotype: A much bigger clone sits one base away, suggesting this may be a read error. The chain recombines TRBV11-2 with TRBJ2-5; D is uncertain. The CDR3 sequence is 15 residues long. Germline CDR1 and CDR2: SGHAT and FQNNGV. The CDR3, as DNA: TGTGCCATCAGCTTTTTAACGATCAGCTTAGAGACCCAGTACTTC. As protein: CAISFLTISLETQYF.

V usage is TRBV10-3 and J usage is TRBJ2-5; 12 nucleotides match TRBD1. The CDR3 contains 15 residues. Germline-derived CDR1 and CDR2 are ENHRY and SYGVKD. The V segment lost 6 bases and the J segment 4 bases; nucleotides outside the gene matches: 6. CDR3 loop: CAIRPGQGAGETQYF. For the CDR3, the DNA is TGTGCCATCAGGCCGGGACAGGGGGCAGGAGAGACCCAGTACTTC.

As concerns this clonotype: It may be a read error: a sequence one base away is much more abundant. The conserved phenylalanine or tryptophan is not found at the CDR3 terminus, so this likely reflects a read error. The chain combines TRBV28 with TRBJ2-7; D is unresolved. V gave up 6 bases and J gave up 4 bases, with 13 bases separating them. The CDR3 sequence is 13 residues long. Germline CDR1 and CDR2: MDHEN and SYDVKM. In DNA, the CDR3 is TGTGCCAGCAGGCCGAGTAAAGAGTACGAGCAGTACCTC. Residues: CASRPSKEYEQYL.

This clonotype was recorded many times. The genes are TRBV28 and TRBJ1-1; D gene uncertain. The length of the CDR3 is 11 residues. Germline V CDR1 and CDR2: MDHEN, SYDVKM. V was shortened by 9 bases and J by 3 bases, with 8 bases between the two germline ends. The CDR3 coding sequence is TGTGCCAGTGCTGACTACACTGAAGCTTTCTTT. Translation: CASADYTEAFF. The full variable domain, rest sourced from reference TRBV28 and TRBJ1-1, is DVKVTQSSRYLVKRTGEKVFLECVQDMDHENMFWYRQDPGLGLRLIYFSYDVKMKEKGDIPEGYSVSREKKERFSLILESASTNQTSMYLCASADYTEAFFGQGTRLTVV.

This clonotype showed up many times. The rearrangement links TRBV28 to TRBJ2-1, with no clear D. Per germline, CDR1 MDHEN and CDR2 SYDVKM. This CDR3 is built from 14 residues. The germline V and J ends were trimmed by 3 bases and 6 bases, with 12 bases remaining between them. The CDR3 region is CASSFIGIRNEQFF. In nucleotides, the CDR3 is TGTGCCAGCAGTTTCATCGGTATACGCAATGAGCAGTTCTTC.

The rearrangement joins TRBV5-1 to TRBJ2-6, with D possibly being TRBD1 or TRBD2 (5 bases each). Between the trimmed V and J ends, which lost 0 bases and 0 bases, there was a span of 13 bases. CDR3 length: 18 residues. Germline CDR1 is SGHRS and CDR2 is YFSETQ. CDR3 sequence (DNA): TGCGCCAGCAGCTTGGAATCGGGGCCCAACTCTGGGGCCAACGTCCTGACTTTC. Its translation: CASSLESGPNSGANVLTF.

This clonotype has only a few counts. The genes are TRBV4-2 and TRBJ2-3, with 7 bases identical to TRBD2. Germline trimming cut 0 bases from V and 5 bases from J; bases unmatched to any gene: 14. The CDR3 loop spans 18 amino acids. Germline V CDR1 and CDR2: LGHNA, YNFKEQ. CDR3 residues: CASSQEAAGSGIRDTQYF. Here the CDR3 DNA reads TGTGCCAGCAGCCAAGAAGCCGCCGGGAGCGGGATTAGAGATACGCAGTATTTT.

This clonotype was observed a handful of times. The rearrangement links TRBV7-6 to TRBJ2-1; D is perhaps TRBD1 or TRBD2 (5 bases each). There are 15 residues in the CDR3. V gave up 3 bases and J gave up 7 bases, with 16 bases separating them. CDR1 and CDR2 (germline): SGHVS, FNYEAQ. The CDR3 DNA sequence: TGTGCCAGCAGCTTGGGACGGACTCTGGGAAATGAGCAGTTCTTC. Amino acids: CASSLGRTLGNEQFF.

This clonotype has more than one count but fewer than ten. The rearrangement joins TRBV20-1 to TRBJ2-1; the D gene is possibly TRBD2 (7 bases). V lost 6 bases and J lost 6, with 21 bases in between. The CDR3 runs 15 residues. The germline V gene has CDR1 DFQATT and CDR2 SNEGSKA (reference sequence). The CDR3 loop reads CSAPGRGGGPNEQFF. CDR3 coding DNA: TGCAGTGCGCCGGGTCGAGGGGGAGGGCCCAATGAGCAGTTCTTC.

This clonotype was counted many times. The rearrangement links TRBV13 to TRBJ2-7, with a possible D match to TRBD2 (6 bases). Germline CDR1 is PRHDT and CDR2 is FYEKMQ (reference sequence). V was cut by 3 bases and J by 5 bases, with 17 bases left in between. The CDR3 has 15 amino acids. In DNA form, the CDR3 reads TGTGCCAGCAGCTTCCTCCGGGACTTCCCCGACGAGCAGTACTTC. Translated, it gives CASSFLRDFPDEQYF.

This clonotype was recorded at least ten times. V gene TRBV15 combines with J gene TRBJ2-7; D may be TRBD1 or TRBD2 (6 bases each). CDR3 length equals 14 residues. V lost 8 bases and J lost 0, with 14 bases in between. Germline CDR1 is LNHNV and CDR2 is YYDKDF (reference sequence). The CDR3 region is CATSPGGSSYEQYF. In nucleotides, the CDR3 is TGTGCCACCTCACCCGGGGGCAGCTCCTACGAGCAGTACTTC.

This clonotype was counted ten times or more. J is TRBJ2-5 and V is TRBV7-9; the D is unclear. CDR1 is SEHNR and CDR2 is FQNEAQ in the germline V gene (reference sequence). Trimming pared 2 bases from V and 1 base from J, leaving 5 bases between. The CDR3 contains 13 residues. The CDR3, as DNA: TGTGCCAGCAGCTTAACCCTCCAAGAGACCCAGTACTTC. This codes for CASSLTLQETQYF.

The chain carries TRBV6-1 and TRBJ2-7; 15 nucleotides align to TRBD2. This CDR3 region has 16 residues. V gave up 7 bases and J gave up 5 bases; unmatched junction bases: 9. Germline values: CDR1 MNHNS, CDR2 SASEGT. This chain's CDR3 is CASKEGTSGRSDEQYF. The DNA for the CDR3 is TGTGCCAGCAAAGAAGGGACTAGCGGGAGGTCCGACGAGCAGTACTTC.

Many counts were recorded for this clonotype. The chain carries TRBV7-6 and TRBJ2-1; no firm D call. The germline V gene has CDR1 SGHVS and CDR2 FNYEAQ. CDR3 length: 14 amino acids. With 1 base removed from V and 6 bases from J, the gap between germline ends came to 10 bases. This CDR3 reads CASSLVVGSNEQFF. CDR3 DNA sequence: TGTGCCAGCAGCTTAGTGGTGGGAAGCAATGAGCAGTTCTTC.

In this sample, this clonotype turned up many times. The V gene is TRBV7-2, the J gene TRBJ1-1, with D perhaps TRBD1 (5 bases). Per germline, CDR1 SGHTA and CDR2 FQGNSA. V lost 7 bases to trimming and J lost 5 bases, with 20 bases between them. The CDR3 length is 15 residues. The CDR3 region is CASNVGRGAWTEAFF. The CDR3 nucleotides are TGTGCCAGCAACGTCGGGCGTGGGGCGTGGACTGAAGCTTTCTTT.

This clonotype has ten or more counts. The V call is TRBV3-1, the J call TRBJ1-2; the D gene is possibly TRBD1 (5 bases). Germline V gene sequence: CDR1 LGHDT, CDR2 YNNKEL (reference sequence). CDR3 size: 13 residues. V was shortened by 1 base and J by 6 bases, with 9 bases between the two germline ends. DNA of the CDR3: TGTGCCAGCAGCCAAGGGCCAGGGAATGGCTACACCTTC. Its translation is CASSQGPGNGYTF.